The 18 T cell receptor beta chains given below trace back to one sample, sequenced in a study of shared clonotypes between healthy human individuals. Terminally differentiated effector memory CD45RA+ cells were left out of the naive CD8 fraction, which was CD45RO-negative and positively selected for CCR7. The method was immunoSEQ multiplex PCR; TCRdb's version includes in-frame clones alone and lacks a portion of them. The sample yields approximately 1.9 million clones, just over 90% seen once. Sample: naive CD8+ T cells from PBMCs. Source of these receptors: a man between 18 and 35 years old in good health. Some clones in this sample may be carry-over from other donors' samples.

Notes on this clone: At the DNA level, this CDR3 is encoded by other sequences in the same sample as well. The chain recombines TRBV27 with TRBJ2-7; the match to TRBD2 covers 7 bases. Trimming took 2 bases from V and 2 from J; bases not matched to a gene: 3. The CDR3 covers 14 residues. The V gene's germline CDR1 is MNHEY and CDR2 SMNVEV (reference sequence). Written as DNA, the CDR3 is TGTGCCAGCAGTTTACTGGCGGGAGCCTACGAGCAGTACTTC. As protein: CASSLLAGAYEQYF.

The chain has TRBV25-1 and TRBJ1-2; D is possibly TRBD1 (5 bases). Germline CDR1 is MGHDK and CDR2 is SYGVNS. V was cut by 8 bases and J by 4 bases, with 8 bases left in between. The CDR3 is made up of 11 amino acids. The CDR3 DNA reads as TGTGCCAGCGGGAGGGGCTATGGCTACACCTTC. Translated: CASGRGYGYTF.

The chain joins TRBV14 to TRBJ2-3; D tentatively reads TRBD1 or TRBD2 (5 bases each). The V end lost 0 bases, the J end lost 6 bases, and 22 bases lay between the germline ends. The germline gives CDR1 SGHDN, CDR2 FVKESK. CDR3 size: 18 residues. The CDR3 coding sequence is TGTGCCAGCAGCCAAGAATTCGGGACGGGAAAGCGTTGGGATACGCAGTATTTT. Translation: CASSQEFGTGKRWDTQYF.

The chain carries TRBV10-3 and TRBJ1-4; 11 bases align to TRBD1. J lost 8 bases, V lost 5 bases, and 7 bases had no gene match. The germline V gene encodes CDR1 ENHRY and CDR2 SYGVKD. The CDR3 is 15 amino acids. CDR3 DNA sequence: TGTGCCATCAGTTACGGACAGGGGGCAGGAGAAAAACTGTTTTTT. It translates to CAISYGQGAGEKLFF.

J is TRBJ2-7 and V is TRBV28; TRBD1 agrees at 8 bases. With 4 bases clipped from V and 5 bases from J, the junction kept 16 bases outside the gene matches. The CDR3 extends over 17 amino acids. The germline gives CDR1 MDHEN, CDR2 SYDVKM. The CDR3 loop reads CASSSDLGQARIDEQYF. The CDR3 DNA follows: TGTGCCAGCAGTTCGGACTTGGGACAGGCAAGGATCGACGAGCAGTACTTC.

The rearrangement joins TRBV2 to TRBJ1-2, with a weak D call TRBD1 (5 bases). From germline, CDR1 is SNHLY and CDR2 FYNNEI. With 5 bases removed from V and 7 bases from J, the gap between germline ends came to 20 bases. This CDR3 is 15 amino acids long. The CDR3 here is CASSPESPRGLGYTF. CDR3 sequence (DNA): TGTGCCAGCAGTCCAGAATCTCCGAGGGGTCTTGGCTACACCTTC.

Remarks on this clone: Distinct nucleotide sequences in the sample also encode this CDR3. V is TRBV27 and J is TRBJ2-1; 9 nucleotides match TRBD1. V was clipped by 3 bases and J by 0 bases; unmatched bases: 0. Germline CDR1 MNHEY, CDR2 SMNVEV (reference sequence). There are 15 residues in the CDR3. The chain's CDR3 is CASSLDRGSYNEQFF. In nucleotides, the CDR3 is TGTGCCAGCAGTTTGGACAGGGGCTCCTACAATGAGCAGTTCTTC.

The V and J genes are TRBV27 and TRBJ2-1; no clear D. CDR1 and CDR2 from the germline V gene are MNHEY and SMNVEV (reference sequence). The CDR3 loop spans 14 amino acids. V lost 0 bases and J lost 5, with 8 bases in between. In nucleotides, the CDR3 is TGTGCCAGCAGTTTATCGATTACGAACAATGAGCAGTTCTTC. Protein sequence: CASSLSITNNEQFF.

This chain joins TRBV12-1 and TRBJ2-5; the DNA was not compared with TRBD2, the D call given in the table. TRBV12-1 is described as a pseudogene. This CDR3 region has 13 residues. In DNA, the CDR3 is TGTGCCAGCCTTGGCGGGTACCAAGAGACCCAGTACTTC. Translating gives CASLGGYQETQYF.

The chain combines TRBV6-1 with TRBJ1-5, with TRBD1 as a possible D gene (5 bases). CDR3 size: 15 residues. The germline CDR1 and CDR2 sequences are MNHNS and SASEGT. Trimming removed 3 bases at V and 0 bases at J, with 9 bases between. The CDR3 DNA reads as TGTGCCAGCAGTGAGGACACTTATAGCAATCAGCCCCAGCATTTT. It yields the protein CASSEDTYSNQPQHF.

This chain joins TRBV9 and TRBJ1-2; D possibly corresponds to TRBD1 (6 bases). Germline CDR1 is SGDLS and CDR2 is YYNGEE. The CDR3 covers 15 residues. The ends were cut back, 3 bases at V and 7 bases at J, with 19 bases in the middle. CDR3 in amino acids: CASSGYSTGPPGYTF. The CDR3 region has the DNA TGTGCCAGCAGCGGGTACTCGACAGGCCCCCCTGGCTACACCTTC.

The V gene is TRBV9, the J gene TRBJ1-5; D not certain. The germline gives CDR1 SGDLS, CDR2 YYNGEE. Trimming shortened V by 3 bases and J by 7 bases, and 14 bases separated the two germline ends. CDR3 length: 14 residues. CDR3 residues: CASSEGPARQPQHF. CDR3 nucleotides: TGTGCCAGCAGCGAGGGCCCCGCTCGACAGCCCCAGCATTTT.

This rearrangement joins TRBV4-3 to TRBJ2-5; 11 nucleotides match TRBD2. Germline trimming cut 2 bases from V and 2 bases from J; bases unmatched to any gene: 1. Per the germline V gene, CDR1 is LGHNA and CDR2 is YSLEER. CDR3 length: 15 amino acids. CDR3 in amino acids: CASSQRLAGQETQYF. CDR3 DNA sequence: TGCGCCAGCAGCCAAAGACTAGCGGGGCAAGAGACCCAGTACTTC.

The gene calls are TRBV6-5 and TRBJ1-2; no clear D gene. The V end was cut by 0 bases, the J end by 4 bases, with 6 bases between. The CDR3 runs to 13 residues. Per the germline V gene, CDR1 is MNHEY and CDR2 is SVGAGI. The CDR3 DNA follows: TGTGCCAGCAGTTACTCCGGAATCTATGGCTACACCTTC. Translating gives CASSYSGIYGYTF.

The chain is built from TRBV18 and TRBJ2-7; D is possibly TRBD1 (6 bases). This CDR3 is 12 amino acids long. Trimming removed 6 bases from V and 6 bases from J, with 12 bases in between. The V gene's germline CDR1 is KGHSH and CDR2 LQKENI. The CDR3 DNA follows: TGTGCCAGCTCTCTAGGGGGTACCGAGCAGTACTTC. It encodes CASSLGGTEQYF.

This chain connects TRBV6-6 to TRBJ2-1, with 8 bases aligning to TRBD2. With 5 bases clipped from V and 7 bases from J, the junction kept 4 bases outside the gene matches. The V gene's germline CDR1 is MNHNY and CDR2 SVGAGI (reference sequence). The CDR3 extends over 13 amino acids. DNA for the CDR3: TGTGCCAGCAGTCCCGGGACTAGGAATGAGCAGTTCTTC. Translation: CASSPGTRNEQFF.

This clone was counted a single time. The CDR3 protein is CASSLEQKYEQYF. The DNA of the CDR3 is TGTGCCAGCAGCTTAGAACAGAAGTACGAGCAGTACTTC. The rearrangement uses TRBV7-9 and TRBJ2-7; D remains unclear. CDR3 length: 13 amino acids. The germline V gene encodes CDR1 SEHNR and CDR2 FQNEAQ (reference sequence). V lost 1 base and J 4 bases, leaving 8 bases between the germline ends.

This clone was counted a single time. The rearrangement joins TRBV7-9 to TRBJ2-1, with 8 bases lining up with TRBD1. The CDR3 runs to 14 residues. In germline, CDR1 is SEHNR, CDR2 FQNEAQ (reference sequence). The V gene end was trimmed by 8 bases and the J gene end by 6 bases; junction bases not matched to a gene: 9. The CDR3 nucleotides are TGTGCCAGCTTTCCCCCGACAGGGGTCAATGAGCAGTTCTTC. Amino acid sequence: CASFPPTGVNEQFF.